These T cell receptor beta chains were read from a single sample in a study of cytomegalovirus exposure and HLA in healthy donors. Measured with immunoSEQ multiplex PCR; TCRdb has only the in-frame clones, and not every one. The repertoire holds approximately 90,000 clones, with roughly 8.2% as singletons. What was sequenced was PBMCs. All receptors derive from a man aged 50 to 60 in good health and CMV-seronegative. The CDR3 runs from the conserved cysteine through the conserved F or W. Each record gives: D gene, clone size, J gene, V gene, CDR3 protein, CDR3 DNA. A D gene is named only where the DNA matches it firmly. Clone size is shown for a subset of rows, as once, few, many or a class of expanded clone.

TRBD1	.	TRBJ1-5	TRBV28	CASSPRTGGGQPQHF	TGTGCCAGCAGTCCTAGGACAGGGGGCGGTCAGCCCCAGCATTTT
.	.	TRBJ1-1	TRBV5-1	CASQPSTENTEAFF	TGCGCCAGCCAACCTTCGACAGAGAACACTGAAGCTTTCTTT
.	few	TRBJ1-1	TRBV4-2	CASSQHLGTRNTEAFF	TGTGCCAGCAGCCAGCACCTCGGGACACGGAACACTGAAGCTTTCTTT
.	.	TRBJ2-1	TRBV29-1	CSVARGGNEQFF	TGCAGCGTGGCTCGAGGGGGTAATGAGCAGTTCTTC
TRBD2	few	TRBJ2-1	TRBV9	CASSVTGLAVQNEQFF	TGTGCCAGCAGCGTTACGGGACTAGCGGTTCAGAATGAGCAGTTCTTC
.	.	TRBJ1-5	TRBV6-5	CASSPEGGYLQPQHF	TGTGCCAGCAGTCCTGAGGGAGGGTATCTTCAGCCCCAGCATTTT
.	.	TRBJ1-6	TRBV2	CASSDWTALGYSPLHF	TGTGCCAGCAGTGACTGGACAGCTTTGGGATATTCACCCCTCCACTTT
.	.	TRBJ2-5	TRBV6-5	CASSYNFEETQYF	TGTGCCAGCAGTTACAACTTTGAAGAGACCCAGTACTTC
TRBD2	many	TRBJ2-3	TRBV7-9	CASSLVERGLRRERDTQYF	TGTGCCAGCAGCTTAGTCGAGCGGGGGTTACGGCGGGAGAGGGATACGCAGTATTTT
TRBD2	few	TRBJ2-1	TRBV7-9	CASSLEPGLADSYNEQFF	TGTGCCAGCAGCTTAGAGCCGGGACTAGCGGACTCCTACAATGAGCAGTTCTTC
.	few	TRBJ1-4	TRBV7-9	CASSLEGYSGEKLFF	TGTGCCAGCAGCTTAGAGGGGTACAGTGGGGAAAAACTGTTTTTT
TRBD1	.	TRBJ1-1	TRBV29-1	CSAGQTNTEAFF	TGCAGCGCGGGACAGACGAACACTGAAGCTTTCTTT
.	few	TRBJ1-1	TRBV11-2	CASSPAGHQQSEAFF	TGTGCCAGCAGCCCGGCGGGGCACCAGCAATCTGAAGCTTTCTTT
TRBD1	.	TRBJ1-4	TRBV7-9	CASSPPGTGYEKLFF	TGTGCCAGCAGCCCCCCCGGGACAGGGTATGAAAAACTGTTTTTT
.	.	TRBJ2-7	TRBV6-1	CASSVTGTYEQYF	TGTGCCAGCAGTGTGACAGGTACCTACGAGCAGTACTTC
.	few	TRBJ2-3	TRBV4-3	CASSQEGGLGTQYF	TGCGCCAGCAGCCAAGAGGGGGGACTCGGTACGCAGTATTTT
TRBD2	few	TRBJ2-1	TRBV5-4	CASSLGLADNEQFF	TGTGCCAGCAGCTTAGGACTAGCGGACAATGAGCAGTTCTTC
.	few	TRBJ2-3	TRBV29-1	CSVIRVADTQYF	TGCAGCGTTATCAGGGTAGCAGATACGCAGTATTTT
.	many	TRBJ2-5	TRBV11-2	CASSSDSRQRKETQYF	TGTGCCAGCAGCTCGGACAGCCGGCAGCGAAAAGAGACCCAGTACTTC
.	few	TRBJ2-3	TRBV27	CASSLFSRVSLSDTQYF	TGTGCCAGCAGTTTATTTTCCAGGGTTTCTCTGTCGGATACGCAGTATTTT
.	few	TRBJ2-3	TRBV7-9	CASSQGRGAGTDTQYF	TGTGCCAGCAGCCAGGGTCGGGGGGCCGGCACAGATACGCAGTATTTT
.	few	TRBJ1-1	TRBV7-2	CASSLAGTPTNTEAFF	TGTGCCAGCAGCTTAGCCGGGACACCAACGAACACTGAAGCTTTCTTT
.	few	TRBJ2-1	TRBV29-1	CSVRQGDEQFF	TGCAGCGTTAGACAAGGGGATGAGCAGTTCTTC
.	.	TRBJ1-4	TRBV5-8	CASSLGGSNEKLFF	TGTGCCAGCAGCTTGGGCGGGAGTAATGAAAAACTGTTTTTT
TRBD1	few	TRBJ2-7	TRBV2	CASLTGGGEQYF	TGTGCAAGCTTGACAGGGGGCGGCGAGCAGTACTTC
.	.	TRBJ2-2	TRBV28	CASSSTGSGELFF	TGTGCCAGCAGTTCCACAGGTTCCGGGGAGCTGTTTTTT
.	few	TRBJ2-5	TRBV28	CASRYRDLLRIETQYF	TGTGCCAGCAGATACCGGGATCTACTAAGAATAGAGACCCAGTACTTC
.	few	TRBJ1-5	TRBV15	CATSPLGRGPQHF	TGTGCCACCAGCCCCTTGGGTAGAGGGCCCCAGCATTTT
.	.	TRBJ2-2	TRBV7-3	CASSLERGELFF	TGTGCCAGCAGCTTAGAGCGTGGGGAGCTGTTTTTT
TRBD1	.	TRBJ2-5	TRBV5-8	CASSLRGQGETQYF	TGTGCCAGCAGCTTGAGGGGGCAGGGAGAGACCCAGTACTTC
.	few	TRBJ2-7	TRBV10-2	CASTPFGGRIDEQYF	TGCGCCAGCACCCCGTTCGGAGGGAGAATCGACGAGCAGTACTTC
TRBD1	.	TRBJ2-7	TRBV7-2	CASSPAQGAVYEQYF	TGTGCCAGCAGCCCAGCCCAGGGGGCTGTCTACGAGCAGTACTTC
TRBD2	few	TRBJ2-3	TRBV13	CASSPRRLAGGFYHETDTQYF	TGTGCCAGCAGCCCCCGGAGACTAGCGGGTGGATTCTACCATGAAACAGATACGCAGTATTTT
.	few	TRBJ2-7	TRBV15	CATSRSRDTFYEQYF	TGTGCCACCAGCAGGTCCCGGGACACTTTCTACGAGCAGTACTTC
.	.	TRBJ2-2	TRBV5-6	CASSPQGAVYGGELFF	TGTGCCAGCAGTCCCCAAGGGGCGGTTTACGGCGGGGAGCTGTTTTTT
.	.	TRBJ1-2	TRBV7-2	CASSPRLPAGGYGYTF	TGTGCCAGCAGCCCAAGGCTGCCAGCGGGAGGCTATGGCTACACCTTC
TRBD1	.	TRBJ2-2	TRBV7-3	CASSPQGVPNTGELFF	TGTGCCAGCAGCCCGCAGGGGGTCCCAAACACCGGGGAGCTGTTTTTT
.	few	TRBJ2-6	TRBV5-6	CASSFSVLGANVLTF	TGTGCCAGCAGCTTTTCAGTGTTAGGGGCCAACGTCCTGACTTTC
.	.	TRBJ1-1	TRBV6-6	CASSGTQGNTEAFF	TGTGCCAGCAGCGGAACCCAGGGGAACACTGAAGCTTTCTTT
.	few	TRBJ2-6	TRBV19	CASTSGLASGANVLTF	TGTGCCAGTACCTCAGGGTTAGCCTCTGGGGCCAACGTCCTGACTTTC
TRBD1	few	TRBJ1-6	TRBV5-4	CASSPQGDSYNSPLHF	TGTGCCAGCAGCCCACAGGGGGATTCCTATAATTCACCCCTCCACTTT
.	few	TRBJ2-2	TRBV27	CASSFQGGTGELFF	TGTGCCAGCAGTTTCCAGGGGGGCACCGGGGAGCTGTTTTTT
.	.	TRBJ1-2	TRBV6-1	CATRGTRITRDGYTF	TGTGCCACCCGGGGGACGAGAATAACCCGGGATGGCTACACCTTC
.	.	TRBJ2-5	TRBV10-1	CASSFRGETQYF	TGCGCCAGCAGCTTCAGAGGGGAGACCCAGTACTTC
.	few	TRBJ2-2	TRBV11-2	CASSLGWETGELFF	TGTGCCAGCAGCTTAGGATGGGAGACCGGGGAGCTGTTTTTT
.	once	TRBJ2-1	TRBV18	CASSPEQAMSEQFF	TGTGCCAGCTCACCAGAACAGGCCATGAGTGAGCAGTTCTTC
TRBD2	.	TRBJ2-5	TRBV2	CASSEQRGGLGAQYF	TGTGCCAGCAGTGAACAGCGGGGGGGATTGGGGGCCCAGTACTTC
TRBD1	.	TRBJ1-2	TRBV6-5	CASSGQGIQGGYTF	TGTGCCAGCAGTGGACAGGGGATACAGGGTGGCTACACCTTC
TRBD2	.	TRBJ2-3	TRBV11-2	CASSPGLATSTDTQYF	TGTGCCAGCAGCCCTGGACTAGCAACTAGCACAGATACGCAGTATTTT
.	.	TRBJ1-1	TRBV15	CATSRQTTGFEAFF	TGTGCCACCAGCAGACAGACTACAGGGTTTGAAGCTTTCTTT
TRBD1	few	TRBJ1-5	TRBV19	CASSLRTGGTNQPQHF	TGTGCCAGTAGTCTCCGGACAGGGGGGACCAATCAGCCCCAGCATTTT
.	.	TRBJ2-3	TRBV6-6	CASSSIADTQYF	TGTGCCAGCAGCTCAATAGCAGATACGCAGTATTTT
TRBD1	many	TRBJ2-7	TRBV7-9	CASSLHRGQDEQYF	TGTGCCAGCAGCTTACACAGGGGCCAGGACGAGCAGTACTTC
.	.	TRBJ2-3	TRBV5-1	CASSLGQDDTDTQYF	TGCGCCAGCAGCTTGGGACAGGACGACACAGATACGCAGTATTTT